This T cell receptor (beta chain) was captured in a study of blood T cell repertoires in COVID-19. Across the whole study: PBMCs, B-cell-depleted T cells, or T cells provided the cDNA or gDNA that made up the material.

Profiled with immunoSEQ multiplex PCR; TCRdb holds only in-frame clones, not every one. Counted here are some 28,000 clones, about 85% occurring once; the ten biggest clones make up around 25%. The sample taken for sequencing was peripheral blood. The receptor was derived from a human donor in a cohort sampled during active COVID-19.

Here the CDR3 DNA reads TGTGCCTGGAGTGCCCGAGGGTTGAATTCACCCCTCCACTTT. Translated, it gives CAWSARGLNSPLHF. The chain carries TRBV30 and TRBJ1-6; D is unclear. The CDR3 is 14 residues long. Germline loops: CDR1 GTSNPN, CDR2 SVGIG (reference sequence). V shed 1 base and J shed 7 bases, with 11 bases lying between them. Based on the CDR3 plus reference TRBV30 and TRBJ1-6, the full variable domain is SQTIHQWPATLVQPVGSPLSLECTVEGTSNPNLYWYRQAAGRGLQLLFYSVGIGQISSEVPQNLSASRPQDRQFILSSKKLLLSDSGFYLCAWSARGLNSPLHFGNGTRLTVT.